This T cell receptor (beta chain) was identified in a study of CXCR3-negative and CXCR3-positive naive CD8 T cells. In the study overall: Overall TRB read output was 120 million to 150 million, and each library contained about 1.5 +/- 0.3 million reads. Whole-study results and caveats: Naive cells used TRBV-TRBJ genes in much the same way whether CXCR3-negative or CXCR3-positive; memory cells did not.

The V gene's germline CDR1 is SNHLY and CDR2 FYNNEI. The CDR3 is 15 amino acids. As to this clonotype: The antigen is not known.

In preparing the TRB cDNA libraries, 5' RACE with UMI labels was used. After re-calling the 5' RACE reads, TCRdb lists one entry per CDR3 protein, DNA absent. Here the sample table reports 100,000 to 150,000 distinct CDR3 sequences. This sequence originates from a human donor in good health. Some clones in this sample may be carry-over from other donors' samples. The material sequenced was naive CXCR3- CD8+ T cells from blood. The subset denotes: CD45RO-CCR7+CD27+CD95- naive CD8+ T cells lacking CXCR3 (TNR3-). The genes are TRBV2 and TRBJ2-1; lacking DNA, the TRBD1 call made by TCRdb goes unchecked. CDR3 amino acids: CASNADRGRDNEQFF.